The entry below describes one T cell receptor (beta chain). The antigen remains unidentified. This sample was included in a study of shared clonotypes between healthy human individuals. General observations from the study: Specimens sampled were limited to blood, with tissue repertoires likely differing. All-four-donor shared clonotypes had higher generation probabilities than non-shared clonotypes did.

Libraries were prepared by immunoSEQ multiplex PCR; TCRdb keeps only in-frame clonotypes and omits some of them. The sample yields under 350,000 clones, about nine tenths seen once. Each CD8 memory set brought CD45RO+ cells together with CCR7-negative CD45RA+ TemRA cells. The CDR3 is 16 amino acids. V trimming: 5 bases; J trimming: 7 bases; junction bases outside the gene matches: 17. Germline CDR1 KGHSH, CDR2 LQKENI. This clonotype was sampled from a man between 18 and 29 years old in good health. Material: memory CD8+ T cells sorted from blood. The subset was: CD45RO+ cells pooled with CCR7-negative TemRA cells. The chain carries TRBV18 and TRBJ2-7, with 7 nucleotides matching TRBD1. The CDR3 DNA follows: TGTGCCAGCTCATCAACAAGGACAGGAGACCTCTGGGAGCAGTACTTC. This codes for CASSSTRTGDLWEQYF. Combining the CDR3 with reference TRBV18 and TRBJ2-7 gives the whole variable domain NAGVMQNPRHLVRRRGQEARLRCSPMKGHSHVYWYRQLPEEGLKFMVYLQKENIIDESGMPKERFSAEFPKEGPSILRIQQVVRGDSAAYFCASSSTRTGDLWEQYFGPGTRLTVT.